This TCR beta chain was recovered during a study of cytomegalovirus exposure and HLA in healthy donors. Overall study findings and caveats: The majority of CMV-associated TCR beta chains were reported as apparently HLA-restricted in a later analysis.

As to this clone: No antigen is known for it.

It was with 60 Vbeta and 13 Jbeta primers that the PCR ran. This table comes from immunoSEQ multiplex PCR, and its TCRdb copy is limited to in-frame clones, with some not included. The sample lists approximately 110,000 clones; roughly 15% were seen once. The CDR3 totals 10 residues. V shed 4 bases and J shed 8 bases, with 6 bases lying between them. Looked up from germline, CDR1 is DFQATT and CDR2 is SNEGSKA (reference sequence). This sequence originates from a female donor in good health and CMV-seronegative. V is TRBV20-1 and J is TRBJ2-1, with TRBD1 as a possible D gene (5 bases). Sequences were obtained from PBMCs. The chain's CDR3 is CSATRDEQFF. The CDR3 DNA reads as TGCAGTGCTACCAGGGATGAGCAGTTCTTC.